This T cell receptor (beta chain) appears in the sequencing data of a study of cytomegalovirus exposure and HLA in healthy donors. Healthy individuals who donated bone marrow served as the donors. CDR3 length: 15 amino acids. The germline CDR1 and CDR2 sequences are SEHNR and FQNEAQ (reference sequence). With V trimmed by 5 bases and J by 2 bases, 3 bases remained unmatched. This PCR relied on a set of 60 Vbeta primers and 13 Jbeta primers. Profiled with immunoSEQ multiplex PCR; TCRdb holds only in-frame clones, not every one. The table has about 110,000 clones, over 60% seen once. The chain couples TRBV7-9 to TRBJ2-6; TRBD2 aligns across 7 bases. This TCR derives from a woman under 30 in good health and CMV-seropositive. The sequenced sample was PBMCs. CDR3 in amino acids: CASSPGGTGANVLTF. Written as DNA, the CDR3 is TGTGCCAGCAGCCCCGGGGGGACTGGGGCCAACGTCCTGACTTTC.